This T cell receptor (beta chain) was recorded in a study of blood T cell repertoires in COVID-19. Whole-study context: The United States, Italy and Spain supplied acute and convalescent COVID-19 samples. T cells, B-cell-depleted T cells, or PBMCs supplied cDNA or gDNA.

Authors' processing steps: Researchers report that nucleated cell counts were estimated from reference gene primer amplification. Assay used: immunoSEQ multiplex PCR; TCRdb lists only in-frame clones, some missing. From that table come the V and J calls and clone size; the DNA was used to work out D and trimming. The sample lists about 240,000 clones, over 75% seen once, with about 2% in the top ten. Germline CDR1 SGHRS, CDR2 YFSETQ. The ends were cut back, 3 bases at V and 4 bases at J, with 10 bases in the middle. The CDR3 length is 13 residues. The source is a man younger than 45 who had recovered from COVID-19. The chain recombines TRBV5-1 with TRBJ1-1; D possibly corresponds to TRBD1 (5 bases). The sequenced sample consisted of peripheral blood. The CDR3 DNA reads TGCGCCAGCAGCTCAGGGTTGTCCACTGAAGCTTTCTTT. Its protein is CASSSGLSTEAFF.